Below, 21 T cell receptor beta chains from the same sample are listed, as sequenced in a study of T-cell memory formation after mild COVID-19. Each CDR3 protein gets one entry after TCRdb re-called the 5' RACE reads with MiXCR. The table lists about 610,000 distinct CDR3 sequences, roughly 17% of them singletons. Sequenced input: PBMCs or a T cell subset sorted from them (not recorded which). The receptors stem from an adult woman who had mild COVID-19 (a few samples of this study predate the infection). Cell type and time point are not known.

The V gene is TRBV24-1, the J gene TRBJ1-2; no clear D gene. V lost 6 bases and J lost 7, with 17 bases in between. The germline V gene has CDR1 KGHDR and CDR2 SFDVKD. This CDR3 is 14 amino acids long. As DNA, the CDR3 is TGTGCCACCAGTCTCGACGGGAGTTCAAGTGGCTACACCTTC. As protein: CATSLDGSSSGYTF.

The sample holds many counts of this clonotype. The chain couples TRBV7-8 to TRBJ2-5; D remains ambiguous. The germline V gene encodes CDR1 SGHVS and CDR2 FQNEAQ. This CDR3 is 12 amino acids long. V was pared by 4 bases and J by 3 bases, with 6 bases between. The CDR3 bases are TGTGCCAGCAGCTGGACCAAAGAGACCCAGTACTTC. It translates to CASSWTKETQYF.

This clonotype came up a few times. V usage is TRBV9 and J usage is TRBJ2-7; D may be TRBD1 or TRBD2 (7 bases each). V was clipped by 4 bases and J by 7 bases, with 18 bases between them. Germline values: CDR1 SGDLS, CDR2 YYNGEE. The CDR3 sequence is 14 residues long. The CDR3, as DNA: TGTGCCAGCAGCCGAATGGGAGGGGGCGAGGAGCAGTACTTC. This codes for CASSRMGGGEEQYF.

This clonotype was counted a few times. The chain employs TRBV7-2 and TRBJ1-6; D uncertain. The V end was cut by 4 bases, the J end by 7 bases, with 14 bases between. The CDR3 extends over 15 amino acids. The germline V gene encodes CDR1 SGHTA and CDR2 FQGNSA. Here the CDR3 DNA reads TGTGCCAGCAGCTACACTGACACGGGGAATTCACCCCTCCACTTT. Amino acids: CASSYTDTGNSPLHF.

The rearrangement joins TRBV4-3 to TRBJ2-7; 8 bases are a match to TRBD2. Per germline, CDR1 LGHNA and CDR2 YSLEER. V trimming: 0 bases; J trimming: 0 bases; junction bases outside the gene matches: 10. This CDR3 is built from 18 residues. DNA for the CDR3: TGCGCCAGCAGCCAAGACAGGGGAGCGGGAGATCTCTCCTACGAGCAGTACTTC. Its protein product is CASSQDRGAGDLSYEQYF.

This clonotype was seen only a few times. The chain has TRBV5-5 and TRBJ2-2; TRBD2 is a possible D gene (6 bases). Germline V gene data show CDR1 as SGHKS and CDR2 as YYEKEE (reference sequence). There are 16 residues in the CDR3. Trimming removed 0 bases from V and 4 bases from J, with 13 bases in between. CDR3 sequence: CASSLGIGRTTGELFF. The DNA for the CDR3 is TGTGCCAGCAGCTTGGGTATAGGGAGGACCACCGGGGAGCTGTTTTTT.

This chain uses TRBV9 with TRBJ2-2; D is uncertain. The V and J ends lost 6 bases and 2 bases respectively, with 11 bases between them. CDR1 and CDR2 from the germline V gene are SGDLS and YYNGEE. This CDR3 is built from 14 residues. CDR3 DNA sequence: TGTGCCAGCACCCAATCCCTAAACACCGGGGAGCTGTTTTTT. Translation: CASTQSLNTGELFF.

This chain uses TRBV7-9 with TRBJ1-6; D gene uncertain. This CDR3 region has 17 residues. In germline, CDR1 is SEHNR, CDR2 FQNEAQ (reference sequence). Trimming removed 4 bases at V and 7 bases at J, with 20 bases between. The CDR3 coding sequence is TGTGCCAGCAGCTCAGCTTTAGCTGGGTATGGGAATTCACCCCTCCACTTT. This translates into CASSSALAGYGNSPLHF.

Many counts were recorded for this clonotype. This sequence joins TRBV20-1 and TRBJ2-1; TRBD2 agrees at 8 bases. The CDR3 consists of 17 residues. Looked up from germline, CDR1 is DFQATT and CDR2 is SNEGSKA (reference sequence). Trimming at V came to 1 base and at J to 7 bases, leaving 15 bases not matched to a gene. The CDR3 DNA follows: TGCAGTGCTAGAGCCTCCCTTGGGAGCGGGGGAAATAATGAGCAGTTCTTC. It codes for CSARASLGSGGNNEQFF.

This chain uses TRBV28 with TRBJ2-1; D may be TRBD1 (5 bases). The V end lost 3 bases, the J end lost 0 bases, and 15 bases lay between the germline ends. Germline V gene data show CDR1 as MDHEN and CDR2 as SYDVKM. This CDR3 spans 17 amino acids. The CDR3 sequence: CASSFPPNRPSYNEQFF. CDR3 DNA: TGTGCCAGCAGTTTTCCCCCCAACAGGCCCTCCTACAATGAGCAGTTCTTC. Full variable domain (outside the CDR3, taken from reference TRBV28 and TRBJ2-1): DVKVTQSSRYLVKRTGEKVFLECVQDMDHENMFWYRQDPGLGLRLIYFSYDVKMKEKGDIPEGYSVSREKKERFSLILESASTNQTSMYLCASSFPPNRPSYNEQFFGPGTRLTVL.

This clonotype was found a few times. The V gene is TRBV6-2 or TRBV6-3, the J gene TRBJ2-5; a possible D gene is TRBD2 (6 bases). This CDR3 comprises 15 residues. The V end was cut by 0 bases, the J end by 5 bases, with 13 bases between. Germline-derived CDR1 and CDR2 are MNHEY and SVGEGT. For the CDR3, the DNA is TGTGCCAGCAGTTACTCGGGCGGCGGGGAGGAGACCCAGTACTTC. Protein product: CASSYSGGGEETQYF.

The V gene is TRBV4-1, the J gene TRBJ2-5; D call uncertain. CDR3 length: 15 residues. Germline V CDR1 and CDR2: MGHRA, YSYEKL. V gave up 0 bases and J gave up 2 bases, with 10 bases separating them. The CDR3 loop is CASSQDYPWQETQYF. For the CDR3, the DNA is TGCGCCAGCAGCCAAGATTACCCGTGGCAAGAGACCCAGTACTTC.

This clonotype was recorded once. The CDR3 coding sequence is TGCAGTGCCCCCCCCATGGATGGCTACACCTTC. Translated: CSAPPMDGYTF. The J gene is TRBJ1-2, the V gene TRBV20-1; D gene uncertain. The germline gives CDR1 DFQATT, CDR2 SNEGSKA (reference sequence). This CDR3 region has 11 residues. Trimming removed 6 bases at V and 6 bases at J, with 11 bases between.

The chain recombines TRBV7-6 with TRBJ2-5, with 7 bases matching TRBD1. CDR3 size: 14 residues. J gave up 5 bases and V 6 bases, and 9 bases lay outside the gene matches. CDR1 SGHVS and CDR2 FNYEAQ come from the germline V gene. The CDR3 protein is CASSFSLTGETQYF. The CDR3 DNA is TGTGCCAGCAGTTTTTCTCTGACAGGGGAGACCCAGTACTTC.

This clonotype occurred a few times. This sequence joins TRBV20-1 and TRBJ1-2; TRBD1 matches at 11 bases. V lost 2 bases, J lost 8 bases, and 10 bases stayed unmatched. This CDR3 has 15 amino acids. Germline lookup yields CDR1 DFQATT and CDR2 SNEGSKA (reference sequence). CDR3 DNA sequence: TGCAGTGCTAGAACCGCCGGACAGGGGGCCGGAGGCTACACCTTC. It encodes CSARTAGQGAGGYTF.

The table lists this clonotype with a few counts. The chain joins TRBV12-3 or TRBV12-4 to TRBJ1-5; D is undetermined. This CDR3 is built from 15 residues. Trimming took off 3 bases at V and 4 bases at J, with 13 bases between the two ends. The CDR3: CASSLSQGGNQPQHF. The DNA of the CDR3 is TGTGCCAGCAGTTTGAGCCAAGGCGGTAATCAGCCCCAGCATTTT.

The genes are TRBV7-9 and TRBJ2-1; D is unresolved. The CDR3 is made up of 12 amino acids. The V gene lost 8 bases and the J gene lost 10 bases, with 15 bases spanning the gap. Looked up from germline, CDR1 is SEHNR and CDR2 is FQNEAQ (reference sequence). The CDR3 region is CASQPSTEEQFF. In DNA, the CDR3 is TGTGCCAGCCAACCCTCGACGGAGGAGCAGTTCTTC.

This clonotype was counted only a few times. The chain joins TRBV30 to TRBJ2-7; tentative D call: TRBD1 (5 bases). Germline V lookup: CDR1 GTSNPN, CDR2 SVGIG (reference sequence). This CDR3 region has 14 residues. V was shortened by 4 bases and J by 5 bases, with 18 bases between the two germline ends. CDR3 region: CAWTTGQGIHEQYF. The CDR3 DNA is TGTGCCTGGACGACCGGGCAGGGCATCCACGAGCAGTACTTC. Supplemented by reference TRBV30 and TRBJ2-7, the full variable domain reads SQTIHQWPATLVQPVGSPLSLECTVEGTSNPNLYWYRQAAGRGLQLLFYSVGIGQISSEVPQNLSASRPQDRQFILSSKKLLLSDSGFYLCAWTTGQGIHEQYFGPGTRLTVT.

This clonotype was found a few times. The rearrangement joins TRBV10-3 to TRBJ1-6; unclear D gene. The V gene's germline CDR1 is ENHRY and CDR2 SYGVKD. This CDR3 has 17 residues. The V end lost 3 bases, the J end lost 6 bases, and 18 bases lay between the germline ends. Written as DNA, the CDR3 is TGTGCCATCAGTGAAGAGGGAAAGGGCGACTTTAATTCACCCCTCCACTTT. Its translation: CAISEEGKGDFNSPLHF.

The V call is TRBV28, the J call TRBJ1-2, with 7 bases lining up with TRBD1. Germline trimming cut 3 bases from V and 6 bases from J; bases unmatched to any gene: 10. This CDR3 is 15 amino acids long. Germline values: CDR1 MDHEN, CDR2 SYDVKM. This CDR3 is CASSLGGQQGNGYTF. The CDR3 DNA follows: TGTGCCAGCAGTTTGGGTGGGCAACAGGGGAATGGCTACACCTTC.

The rearrangement joins TRBV7-3 to TRBJ2-1; no reliable D call. Germline V gene data show CDR1 as SGHTA and CDR2 as FQGTGA. The CDR3 is 14 residues long. Trimming stripped 1 base from V and 4 bases from J, with 8 bases between. The CDR3 is CASSLNGGYNEQFF. CDR3 bases: TGTGCCAGCAGCTTAAACGGCGGTTACAATGAGCAGTTCTTC.